These 27 T cell receptor beta chains share one sample of origin, sequenced in a study of breast tumors, draining lymph nodes, adjacent tissues (dated by TCRdb to the mid-2010s). Libraries were prepared through multiplex PCR. The reads were generated on an Illumina HiSeq 2000. TCRdb ran its own pipeline on the public reads, namely fastp trimming at Q25 and MiXCR clone calling, and kept in-frame beta chains. Identical CDR3 protein sequences are pooled into one entry, listed with their most common genes and DNA. The sample contains around 290,000 distinct CDR3 sequences, about 33% of them found a single time. Together, the top ten hold 1.1% of the sample. Lymph node samples came from the axillary draining lymph nodes of breast cancer patients. Sequenced input: axillary lymph node tissue. All receptors come from a female donor with breast cancer. Some clones in this sample may be carry-over from other donors' samples.

This clonotype has only a few counts. It may be a read error: a sequence one base away is much more abundant. The J gene is TRBJ2-5, the V gene TRBV6-1; 7 bases match TRBD1. The length of the CDR3 is 11 residues. The germline CDR1 and CDR2 sequences are MNHNS and SASEGT. CDR3 in amino acids: CASSQRQGLGF. For the CDR3, the DNA is TGTGCCAGCAGTCAACGACAGGGCTTGGGCTTC.

This clonotype has ten or more counts. The rearrangement uses TRBV10-1 and TRBJ2-1; 8 positions match TRBD2. The CDR3 consists of 15 residues. CDR1 is WNHNN, CDR2 SYGVQD, per germline (reference sequence). J was trimmed by 5 bases and V by 5 bases; bases with no gene match: 8. In nucleotides, the CDR3 is TGCGCCAGCAGTACCAGCGGGAGAAGTAACAATGAGCAGTTCTTC. Its protein product is CASSTSGRSNNEQFF.

The table lists this clonotype with many counts. The rearrangement links TRBV10-3 to TRBJ2-2; 10 nucleotides match TRBD2. The V gene end was trimmed by 6 bases and the J gene end by 6 bases; junction bases not matched to a gene: 16. This CDR3 contains 18 residues. Germline V gene data show CDR1 as ENHRY and CDR2 as SYGVKD. CDR3 in DNA: TGTGCCATCAGCCAACGCAAGCTAGCGGGAGAGGGTTCCGGGGAGCTGTTTTTT. Translating it yields CAISQRKLAGEGSGELFF.

The sample holds a few counts of this clonotype. With a much larger clone just one base away, this may be a read error. V is TRBV20-1 and J is TRBJ2-7; a weak D match, TRBD1 (5 bases). The germline gives CDR1 DFQATT, CDR2 SNEGSKA (reference sequence). V lost 5 bases and J lost 6, with 20 bases in between. The CDR3 length is 14 residues. In DNA, the CDR3 is TGCAGTGCTCCAAAGGGGCTGGGTTCCCCCGAGCAGTACTTC. This sequence encodes CSAPKGLGSPEQYF.

With regard to this clonotype: A read error may explain this, as a much larger clone is one base away. This chain uses TRBV12-3 or TRBV12-4 with TRBJ2-3; 9 bases line up with TRBD2. CDR3 length: 20 residues. V shed 1 base, J shed 6 bases, and the junction held 20 bases outside the gene matches. This chain's CDR3 is CASSLDGASGNLWHTDTQYF. Written as DNA, the CDR3 is TGTGCCAGCAGTTTAGATGGGGCTAGCGGGAATCTTTGGCACACGGATACGCAGTATTTT.

The gene calls are TRBV12-3 or TRBV12-4 and TRBJ1-6, with D possibly matching TRBD1 (5 bases). The CDR3 extends over 14 amino acids. V was shortened by 5 bases and J by 13 bases, with 18 bases between the two germline ends. This CDR3 reads CASSPRVQGQPLHF. The CDR3 DNA reads TGTGCCAGCAGTCCCAGGGTGCAGGGTCAGCCCCTCCACTTT.

This clonotype was seen many times. The V gene is TRBV2, the J gene TRBJ2-7; no definite D call. The CDR3 covers 12 residues. With 3 bases removed from V and 0 bases from J, the gap between germline ends came to 3 bases. CDR1 SNHLY and CDR2 FYNNEI come from the germline V gene. This chain's CDR3 is CASSDGSYEQYF. The CDR3 DNA reads TGTGCCAGCAGTGATGGCTCCTACGAGCAGTACTTC.

J is TRBJ2-1 and V is TRBV5-1; D unresolved. V was shortened by 3 bases and J by 10 bases, with 11 bases between the two germline ends. The CDR3 is 12 amino acids. The V gene's germline CDR1 is SGHRS and CDR2 YFSETQ. Here the CDR3 reads CASSSFVEEQFF. CDR3 in DNA: TGCGCCAGCAGCTCATTCGTAGAGGAGCAGTTCTTC.

This clonotype was seen a few times. The chain joins TRBV28 to TRBJ2-7; D possibly corresponds to TRBD2 (5 bases). The germline V gene encodes CDR1 MDHEN and CDR2 SYDVKM. The CDR3 length is 13 residues. Trimming stripped 6 bases from V and 7 bases from J, with 16 bases between. CDR3 loop: CASRPDWPGEQYF. The DNA of the CDR3 is TGTGCCAGCAGGCCTGACTGGCCGGGGGAGCAGTACTTC.

This clonotype was counted many times. The chain uses TRBV11-1 and TRBJ2-7, with D tentatively TRBD1 (6 bases). The germline gives CDR1 SGHAT, CDR2 FQDESV (reference sequence). V lost 4 bases and J lost 3, with 19 bases in between. This CDR3 is built from 16 residues. CDR3 bases: TGTGCCAGCAGCTCCCCCTATGGGGGCAACTACTACGAGCAGTACTTC. Translating it yields CASSSPYGGNYYEQYF.

This clonotype has a count of ten or more. The rearrangement links TRBV25-1 to TRBJ2-2, with D perhaps given as TRBD1 or TRBD2 (5 bases each). V lost 3 bases to trimming and J lost 1 base, with 9 bases between them. Germline V gives CDR1 MGHDK, CDR2 SYGVNS. The CDR3 has 15 residues. The CDR3 DNA is TGTGCCAGCAGTGAGGGACGAGTGAACACCGGGGAGCTGTTTTTT. Its translation: CASSEGRVNTGELFF.

This clonotype has at least ten counts. The genes are TRBV27 and TRBJ1-6; 7 positions agree with TRBD1. Germline trimming cut 6 bases from V and 8 bases from J; bases unmatched to any gene: 10. Germline lookup yields CDR1 MNHEY and CDR2 SMNVEV (reference sequence). CDR3 length equals 15 residues. CDR3 coding DNA: TGTGCCAGCAGCTCCGGGACAGCACTCTATTCACCCCTCCACTTT. Its protein is CASSSGTALYSPLHF.

This clonotype was seen repeatedly, ten times or more. The chain has TRBV19 and TRBJ2-5, with D uncertain. CDR3 length: 13 residues. The germline CDR1 and CDR2 sequences are LNHDA and SQIVND (reference sequence). Between the trimmed V and J ends, which lost 4 bases and 6 bases, there was a span of 12 bases. CDR3 nucleotide sequence: TGTGCCAGTAGTAGCGGTCTTCGGCAGACCCAGTACTTC. Protein product: CASSSGLRQTQYF.

In the case of this clonotype: An end of the junction does not agree with germline; a read error may underlie this. The chain is built from TRBV6-2 or TRBV6-3 and TRBJ1-2, with 8 bases identical to TRBD1. This CDR3 region has 14 residues. From germline, CDR1 is MNHEY and CDR2 SVGEGT. The CDR3 nucleotides read TGTGCCGGCAGTCGGACAGGGCGTACAGATGGCTACACCTTC. Translated, it gives CAGSRTGRTDGYTF.

This clonotype appeared a few times. The chain recombines TRBV27 with TRBJ1-5, with no clear D. This CDR3 contains 18 residues. Trimming stripped 6 bases from V and 0 bases from J, with 21 bases between. CDR1 is MNHEY, CDR2 SMNVEV, per germline (reference sequence). The CDR3 loop reads CASRTTVGFGDSNQPQHF. The CDR3, as DNA: TGTGCCAGCAGAACTACCGTGGGTTTTGGGGATAGCAATCAGCCCCAGCATTTT.

This clonotype was detected many times. The chain couples TRBV10-3 to TRBJ2-1; perhaps TRBD2 as D (5 bases). CDR3 length equals 11 residues. Germline CDR1 reads ENHRY; CDR2 reads SYGVKD. V lost 6 bases and J 10 bases, leaving 10 bases between the germline ends. Here the CDR3 DNA reads TGTGCCATCAGAGATGGACTCGAGCAGTTCTTC. Residues: CAIRDGLEQFF.

The table lists this clonotype with many counts. Compared with germline, one end of the junction differs, possibly owing to a read error. The rearrangement uses TRBV11-3 and TRBJ2-3; TRBD1 matches at 10 bases. The germline V gene has CDR1 SGHNT and CDR2 YENEEA. The CDR3 loop spans 14 amino acids. The CDR3: CASSLGQGADTQYF. The CDR3 region has the DNA TGCGCCAGCAGCCTAGGACAGGGGGCAGATACGCAGTATTTT.

This clonotype has just a few counts. J is TRBJ1-2 and V is TRBV27; TRBD1 is a possible D gene (5 bases). The CDR3 runs to 15 residues. Trimming took off 6 bases at V and 2 bases at J, with 16 bases between the two ends. Looked up from germline, CDR1 is MNHEY and CDR2 is SMNVEV (reference sequence). The CDR3 loop reads CASSSARTQNYGYTF. CDR3 DNA: TGTGCCAGCAGCTCGGCTCGGACACAAAACTATGGCTACACCTTC.

In this sample, this clonotype turned up many times. The chain carries TRBV7-9 and TRBJ2-6; weak D call: TRBD1 (6 bases). The CDR3 is made up of 22 amino acids. Trimming removed 5 bases at V and 0 bases at J, with 29 bases between. In germline, CDR1 is SEHNR, CDR2 FQNEAQ (reference sequence). The DNA of the CDR3 is TGTGCCAGCAGCCCTCACCCCGCCGGTGTGTGGGGGCGACACTCTGGGGCCAACGTCCTGACTTTC. Amino acid sequence: CASSPHPAGVWGRHSGANVLTF. The whole variable domain, remainder taken from reference TRBV7-9 and TRBJ2-6, is DTGVSQNPRHKITKRGQNVTFRCDPISEHNRLYWYRQTLGQGPEFLTYFQNEAQLEKSRLLSDRFSAERPKGSFSTLEIQRTEQGDSAMYLCASSPHPAGVWGRHSGANVLTFGAGSRLTVL.

This clonotype was counted many times. The rearrangement links TRBV10-3 to TRBJ2-1; 8 bases are a match to TRBD2. Unmatched junction bases numbered 10, after V lost 5 bases and J lost 4 bases. Germline CDR1 is ENHRY and CDR2 is SYGVKD. The CDR3 length is 16 residues. The CDR3: CAISSPSSGQYNEQFF. In DNA form, the CDR3 reads TGTGCCATCAGTAGCCCATCTAGCGGGCAGTACAATGAGCAGTTCTTC.

With regard to this clonotype: This may be a read error: a much more frequent sequence differs by one nucleotide. The DNA for the CDR3 is TGTGCCAGCAGCATAGCGGGAGGGCCGGTACGAGAGCAGCTCTTC. The encoded protein is CASSIAGGPVREQLF. The chain carries TRBV11-2 and TRBJ2-1; 11 nucleotides align to TRBD2. Germline lookup yields CDR1 SGHAT and CDR2 FQNNGV. The length of the CDR3 is 15 residues.

This clonotype was observed a handful of times. A much larger clone sits a single nucleotide away, making a read error possible. CDR3 DNA: TGCAGCGTGGGGACAGGAGATATTTCCGTGCAGTACTTC. Its protein product is CSVGTGDISVQYF. V and J are TRBV29-1 and TRBJ2-7; TRBD1 matches 8 bases. V lost 6 bases to trimming and J lost 9 bases; unmatched junction nucleotides: 13. CDR1 SQVTM and CDR2 ANQGSEA come from the germline V gene. The CDR3 loop spans 13 amino acids.

This clonotype was recorded at least ten times. The J gene is TRBJ1-4, the V gene TRBV10-1; TRBD1 is a possible D gene (5 bases). The ends were cut back, 4 bases at V and 7 bases at J, with 10 bases in the middle. Per germline, CDR1 WNHNN and CDR2 SYGVQD (reference sequence). The CDR3 has 13 amino acids. CDR3 sequence (DNA): TGCGCCAGCAGTGTCAGGGCAGGTGAAAAACTGTTTTTT. Translated: CASSVRAGEKLFF.

The chain employs TRBV9 and TRBJ2-1; 8 nucleotides match TRBD2. Germline V gene sequence: CDR1 SGDLS, CDR2 YYNGEE. V shed 4 bases, J shed 9 bases, and the junction held 6 bases outside the gene matches. This CDR3 spans 13 amino acids. The CDR3 protein is CASSSPAGAEQFF. CDR3 bases: TGTGCCAGCAGCTCCCCAGCGGGAGCTGAGCAGTTCTTC.

This clonotype appeared many times. The gene calls are TRBV12-5 and TRBJ1-2; D ambiguous. V was trimmed by 0 bases and J by 4 bases, leaving 12 bases between them. CDR1 and CDR2 (germline): LGHNT, FRNRAP. The CDR3 spans 15 residues. Here the CDR3 DNA reads TGTGCTAGTGGTTTGGTAGCCAGACACTCCTATGGCTACACCTTC. Its translation: CASGLVARHSYGYTF.

This clonotype showed up many times. The CDR3 region is CSVGGGFTDTQYF. The CDR3 nucleotides read TGCAGCGTTGGTGGCGGGTTCACAGATACGCAGTATTTT. The rearrangement uses TRBV29-1 and TRBJ2-3; D perhaps matches TRBD2 (5 bases). CDR1 and CDR2 (germline): SQVTM, ANQGSEA. CDR3 length equals 13 residues. Between the trimmed V and J ends, which lost 4 bases and 2 bases, there was a span of 10 bases.

This clonotype turned up a few times. A read error is possible here, since a much larger clone lies one base away. V is TRBV13 and J is TRBJ2-5; weak D call: TRBD1 (6 bases). The CDR3 length is 14 residues. Trimming shortened V by 5 bases and J by 6 bases, and 16 bases separated the two germline ends. Germline V gene sequence: CDR1 PRHDT, CDR2 FYEKMQ (reference sequence). This chain's CDR3 is CASSRPGDGKTQYF. For the CDR3, the DNA is TGTGCCAGCAGCAGGCCAGGGGATGGGAAGACCCAGTACTTC.